One sample yielded the 9 T cell receptor beta chains listed below, sequenced in a study of monozygotic twins with inflammatory bowel disease. With the 5' RACE reads reprocessed, TCRdb shows one record per CDR3 protein and no DNA. Its table lists some 440,000 distinct CDR3 sequences. Material: blood. The receptor source for this set is a human donor with ulcerative colitis or Crohn's disease, or a healthy co-twin of an affected twin (not recorded which).

V usage is TRBV4-2 and J usage is TRBJ2-7; TCRdb's assignment of TRBD1 cannot be checked, as there is no DNA. This CDR3 comprises 16 residues. The germline V gene encodes CDR1 LGHNA and CDR2 YNFKEQ. The CDR3 is CASSFWGGDSSYEQYF.

This chain links TRBV11-3 with TRBJ1-1; TCRdb names TRBD1, which stays unverified in the absence of DNA. Germline-derived CDR1 and CDR2 are SGHNT and YENEEA. The CDR3 is 12 amino acids. The CDR3 sequence: CASSRGGDRAFF.

This chain connects TRBV2 to TRBJ2-5. Germline CDR1 is SNHLY and CDR2 is FYNNEI. The CDR3 length is 13 residues. CDR3 sequence: CASSGTEKETQYF.

The chain carries TRBV20-1 and TRBJ2-5; the D gene TCRdb calls, TRBD2, cannot be checked with no DNA. The CDR3 is 14 amino acids. Germline CDR1 reads DFQATT; CDR2 reads SNEGSKA (reference sequence). The CDR3 reads CSAKLAGGRETQYF.

The genes are TRBV23-1 and TRBJ2-3; absent DNA, TCRdb's TRBD2 call cannot be checked. TRBV23-1 counts as an open reading frame of uncertain function. CDR3 length equals 16 residues. The CDR3 loop reads CASSIPFVPPASAQYF.

This sequence joins TRBV5-1 and TRBJ2-2; the D call from TCRdb, TRBD1, cannot be confirmed without DNA. The germline V gene encodes CDR1 SGHRS and CDR2 YFSETQ. This CDR3 has 16 residues. The CDR3 region is CASSLLTGTLTGELFF.

The genes are TRBV12-3 or TRBV12-4 and TRBJ1-3; checking the TCRdb D call of TRBD1 is not possible without DNA. The CDR3 has 15 residues. The chain's CDR3 is CASSFGTSSGNTIYF.

The chain couples TRBV20-1 to TRBJ1-2; TCRdb gives TRBD1 as the D gene, but with no DNA this cannot be confirmed. The CDR3 sequence is 12 residues long. Germline V CDR1 and CDR2: DFQATT, SNEGSKA (reference sequence). The CDR3 loop is CSASDRNYGYTF.

This chain joins TRBV5-1 and TRBJ2-1. The CDR3 totals 15 residues. Germline values: CDR1 SGHRS, CDR2 YFSETQ. The CDR3 protein is CASSLAPGLYNEQFF.